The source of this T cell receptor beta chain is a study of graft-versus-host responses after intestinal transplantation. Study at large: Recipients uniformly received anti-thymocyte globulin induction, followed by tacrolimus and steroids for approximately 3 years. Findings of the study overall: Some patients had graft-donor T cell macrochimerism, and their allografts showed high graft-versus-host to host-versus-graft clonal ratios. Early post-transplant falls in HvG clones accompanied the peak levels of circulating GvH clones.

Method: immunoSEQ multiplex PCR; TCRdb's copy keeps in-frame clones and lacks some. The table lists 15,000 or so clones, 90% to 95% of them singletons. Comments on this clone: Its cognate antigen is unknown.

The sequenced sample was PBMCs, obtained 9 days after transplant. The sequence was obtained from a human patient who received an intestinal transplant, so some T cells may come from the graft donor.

CDR3 region: CASPTGGLAGPVLYEQYF. In DNA, the CDR3 is TGTGCCAGCCCAACAGGGGGACTAGCGGGCCCGGTCTTGTACGAGCAGTACTTC. The chain is built from TRBV2 and TRBJ2-7; 12 bases fit TRBD2. This CDR3 spans 18 amino acids. J was trimmed by 4 bases and V by 8 bases; bases with no gene match: 18. The germline gives CDR1 SNHLY, CDR2 FYNNEI. The variable domain in full, with the rest retrieved from reference TRBV2 and TRBJ2-7, is EPEVTQTPSHQVTQMGQEVILRCVPISNHLYFYWYRQILGQKVEFLVSFYNNEISEKSEIFDDQFSVERPDGSNFTLKIRSTKLEDSAMYFCASPTGGLAGPVLYEQYFGPGTRLTVT.